The entry below describes one T cell receptor (beta chain). In the same sample, other DNA sequences code for this CDR3. These data come from a study of shared clonotypes between healthy human individuals. In the study overall: The composition of the donors was a couple of women and three men aged 18 to 49.

The CDR3 extends over 13 amino acids. V lost 4 bases and J 0 bases, leaving 7 bases between the germline ends. Germline V gives CDR1 SGHDN, CDR2 FVKESK. Positively selected for CCR7, the CD45RO-negative cells used as naive CD8 cells excluded terminally differentiated effector memory CD45RA+ cells. The repertoire was sequenced with immunoSEQ multiplex PCR; TCRdb's copy has only in-frame clones and lacks some. The data show more than 500,000 clones, about 95% seen once. The sequence came from a woman aged 25-40 years in good health. This rearrangement joins TRBV14 to TRBJ2-7; weak D call: TRBD2 (6 bases). Sample: naive CD8+ T cells sorted from blood. The CDR3 nucleotides are TGTGCCAGCAGCCCCGGGAGCTCCTACGAGCAGTACTTC. Translated: CASSPGSSYEQYF.